This T cell receptor (beta chain) was sequenced during a study of shared clonotypes between healthy human individuals. Study-level information: The cohort had a couple of women and a few men, ages 18 to 49.

Approximately 90 million PBMCs were counted before genomic DNA extraction. In the original processing: Filtering of immunoSEQ junctional sequences could not match full-length read filtering. Produced via immunoSEQ multiplex PCR; TCRdb's table is partial and in-frame only. For V, J and clone size, that table is used; D and trimming come from the DNA. The table has 450,000 to 500,000 clones, 60% to 85% seen once. CDR1 and CDR2 (germline): SGHTA, FQGNSA. Between the trimmed V and J ends, which lost 1 base and 4 bases, there was a span of 10 bases. CDR3 length: 14 amino acids. The chain has TRBV7-2 and TRBJ1-2; D is ambiguous. Sequencing was done on a sample of PBMCs. The receptor was derived from a woman in her thirties or forties in good health. Some clones in this sample may be carry-over from other donors' samples. In DNA, the CDR3 is TGTGCCAGCAGCTTAGAACAGCTTGGCTATGGCTACACCTTC. It encodes CASSLEQLGYGYTF. The variable domain in full, with the rest retrieved from reference TRBV7-2 and TRBJ1-2, is GAGVSQSPSNKVTEKGKDVELRCDPISGHTALYWYRQSLGQGLEFLIYFQGNSAPDKSGLPSDRFSAERTGGSVSTLTIQRTQQEDSAVYLCASSLEQLGYGYTFGSGTRLTVV.